This is a list of T cell receptor beta chains from one sample in a study of graft-versus-host responses after intestinal transplantation. Sequenced by immunoSEQ multiplex PCR; TCRdb stores in-frame clones only, minus some. Here the sample spans about 14,000 clones, roughly 82% being singletons. The sample in question was ileum tissue, obtained 26 to 27 days after intestinal transplant. These receptors were obtained from a human patient who received an intestinal transplant, so some T cells may come from the graft donor. CDR3s include the opening cysteine and the closing phenylalanine or tryptophan. Fields, in order: clone size, V gene, D gene, CDR3 length, J gene, CDR3 protein, CDR3 DNA. D genes are given only for firm matches. Clone size is not always given. Where it is, it says once, few, many or a class for expanded clones.

clone_size: few; v_call: TRBV28; d_call: .; cdr3_length: 15; j_call: TRBJ1-1; cdr3_aa: CASSSTGREDTEAFF; cdr3_nt: TGTGCCAGCAGCTCAACAGGACGAGAAGACACTGAAGCTTTCTTT
clone_size: .; v_call: TRBV2; d_call: .; cdr3_length: 14; j_call: TRBJ2-5; cdr3_aa: CASSGPITGETQYF; cdr3_nt: TGTGCCAGCTCCGGCCCCATCACGGGGGAGACCCAGTACTTC
clone_size: .; v_call: TRBV13; d_call: TRBD2; cdr3_length: 15; j_call: TRBJ2-7; cdr3_aa: CASSSSTSRPYEQYF; cdr3_nt: TGTGCCAGCAGCTCCTCGACTAGCAGACCCTACGAGCAGTACTTC
clone_size: few; v_call: TRBV6-1; d_call: TRBD1; cdr3_length: 14; j_call: TRBJ1-2; cdr3_aa: CASSVGTGVYGYTF; cdr3_nt: TGTGCCAGCAGTGTGGGGACAGGGGTCTATGGCTACACCTTC
clone_size: .; v_call: TRBV6-6; d_call: TRBD1; cdr3_length: 13; j_call: TRBJ2-3; cdr3_aa: CASRDRHTDTQYF; cdr3_nt: TGTGCCAGCCGGGACAGGCACACAGATACGCAGTATTTT
clone_size: .; v_call: TRBV15; d_call: TRBD1; cdr3_length: 15; j_call: TRBJ2-3; cdr3_aa: CATSRGDREGDTQYF; cdr3_nt: TGTGCCACCAGCAGAGGGGACAGGGAGGGAGATACGCAGTATTTT
clone_size: .; v_call: TRBV30; d_call: TRBD1; cdr3_length: 14; j_call: TRBJ1-2; cdr3_aa: CASRTGSIGPGYLF; cdr3_nt: TGTGCCTCGAGGACAGGGAGTATCGGCCCTGGGTACCTCTTC
clone_size: .; v_call: TRBV27; d_call: TRBD1; cdr3_length: 17; j_call: TRBJ1-4; cdr3_aa: CASSPTSLTGVAEKLFF; cdr3_nt: TGTGCCAGCAGTCCCACCTCCTTGACAGGGGTAGCGGAAAAACTGTTTTTT
clone_size: .; v_call: TRBV19; d_call: .; cdr3_length: 13; j_call: TRBJ1-1; cdr3_aa: CASGAGLDTEAFF; cdr3_nt: TGTGCCAGCGGGGCGGGGCTGGACACTGAAGCTTTCTTT
clone_size: once; v_call: TRBV7-2; d_call: TRBD1; cdr3_length: 13; j_call: TRBJ1-2; cdr3_aa: CASSWDRNYGYTF; cdr3_nt: TGTGCCAGCAGCTGGGACAGAAACTATGGCTACACCTTC
clone_size: .; v_call: TRBV11-2; d_call: .; cdr3_length: 17; j_call: TRBJ1-4; cdr3_aa: CASSIVPAGATNEKLFF; cdr3_nt: TGTGCCAGCAGCATAGTTCCCGCAGGGGCAACTAATGAAAAACTGTTTTTT
clone_size: .; v_call: TRBV19; d_call: TRBD1; cdr3_length: 15; j_call: TRBJ2-1; cdr3_aa: CASSIAGTGADEQFF; cdr3_nt: TGTGCCAGTAGTATAGCTGGGACAGGGGCGGATGAGCAGTTCTTC
clone_size: .; v_call: TRBV28; d_call: .; cdr3_length: 12; j_call: TRBJ1-2; cdr3_aa: CASSPGNYGYTF; cdr3_nt: TGTGCCAGCAGTCCAGGGAACTATGGCTACACCTTC
clone_size: .; v_call: TRBV28; d_call: TRBD1; cdr3_length: 15; j_call: TRBJ2-2; cdr3_aa: CASRAGTANTGELFF; cdr3_nt: TGTGCCAGCAGAGCCGGGACAGCGAACACCGGGGAGCTGTTTTTT
clone_size: .; v_call: TRBV2; d_call: TRBD1; cdr3_length: 17; j_call: TRBJ2-5; cdr3_aa: CASSESLGQEIQETQYF; cdr3_nt: TGTGCCAGCAGTGAATCCCTCGGACAGGAGATCCAAGAGACCCAGTACTTC
clone_size: .; v_call: TRBV14; d_call: TRBD1; cdr3_length: 14; j_call: TRBJ2-5; cdr3_aa: CASSRQGSAETQYF; cdr3_nt: TGTGCCAGCAGCCGACAGGGAAGTGCTGAGACCCAGTACTTC
clone_size: few; v_call: TRBV27; d_call: TRBD2; cdr3_length: 13; j_call: TRBJ2-1; cdr3_aa: CASSLSGGNEQFF; cdr3_nt: TGTGCCAGCAGTTTGTCGGGGGGGAATGAGCAGTTCTTC
clone_size: .; v_call: TRBV29-1; d_call: .; cdr3_length: 13; j_call: TRBJ2-5; cdr3_aa: CSVAQAIGETQYF; cdr3_nt: TGCAGCGTTGCACAGGCCATAGGAGAGACCCAGTACTTC
clone_size: .; v_call: TRBV9; d_call: TRBD1; cdr3_length: 15; j_call: TRBJ2-1; cdr3_aa: CASSPRDRSYNEQFF; cdr3_nt: TGTGCCAGCAGCCCTCGGGACAGGAGCTACAATGAGCAGTTCTTC
clone_size: .; v_call: TRBV30; d_call: TRBD1; cdr3_length: 18; j_call: TRBJ1-4; cdr3_aa: CACRYGTGFPNGSEKLFF; cdr3_nt: TGTGCCTGTCGCTACGGGACAGGGTTTCCCAATGGCTCTGAAAAACTGTTTTTT
clone_size: .; v_call: TRBV5-1; d_call: .; cdr3_length: 14; j_call: TRBJ2-1; cdr3_aa: CASSLRLHYNEQFF; cdr3_nt: TGCGCCAGCAGCTTAAGACTCCATTACAATGAGCAGTTCTTC
clone_size: .; v_call: TRBV30; d_call: .; cdr3_length: 15; j_call: TRBJ2-7; cdr3_aa: CAWGTHPGESYEQYF; cdr3_nt: TGTGCCTGGGGGACTCACCCTGGGGAGTCCTACGAGCAGTACTTC
clone_size: few; v_call: TRBV11-3; d_call: TRBD2; cdr3_length: 14; j_call: TRBJ2-3; cdr3_aa: CASSDGGGGDTQYF; cdr3_nt: TGTGCCAGCAGCGATGGGGGGGGTGGAGATACGCAGTATTTT
clone_size: .; v_call: TRBV5-5; d_call: .; cdr3_length: 15; j_call: TRBJ2-5; cdr3_aa: CASSLTGGIGETQYF; cdr3_nt: TGTGCCAGCAGCTTGACTGGGGGGATAGGAGAGACCCAGTACTTC
clone_size: .; v_call: TRBV19; d_call: TRBD1; cdr3_length: 14; j_call: TRBJ1-5; cdr3_aa: CASTKGQSTQPQHF; cdr3_nt: TGTGCCAGTACCAAGGGACAGTCGACTCAGCCCCAGCATTTT
clone_size: .; v_call: TRBV19; d_call: TRBD2; cdr3_length: 15; j_call: TRBJ2-1; cdr3_aa: CASSPSGGARSEQFF; cdr3_nt: TGTGCCAGTAGCCCTAGCGGGGGGGCGAGGAGTGAGCAGTTCTTC
clone_size: .; v_call: TRBV5-6; d_call: TRBD2; cdr3_length: 15; j_call: TRBJ2-1; cdr3_aa: CASSLEGLAGNEQFF; cdr3_nt: TGTGCCAGCAGCTTGGAAGGACTAGCTGGTAATGAGCAGTTCTTC
clone_size: .; v_call: TRBV14; d_call: TRBD2; cdr3_length: 15; j_call: TRBJ2-5; cdr3_aa: CASSQDFRGVKTQYF; cdr3_nt: TGTGCCAGCAGCCAAGACTTTCGGGGGGTGAAGACCCAGTACTTC
clone_size: .; v_call: TRBV7-3; d_call: .; cdr3_length: 15; j_call: TRBJ2-3; cdr3_aa: CASSQGTIWTDTQYF; cdr3_nt: TGTGCCAGCAGCCAGGGGACTATCTGGACAGATACGCAGTATTTT
clone_size: .; v_call: TRBV7-9; d_call: .; cdr3_length: 18; j_call: TRBJ2-5; cdr3_aa: CASSTTSLTPLYQETQYF; cdr3_nt: TGTGCCAGCAGCACCACGAGTTTGACTCCTCTGTACCAAGAGACCCAGTACTTC
clone_size: medium-sized; v_call: TRBV19; d_call: .; cdr3_length: 13; j_call: TRBJ1-2; cdr3_aa: CASKDTGHYGYTF; cdr3_nt: TGTGCCAGTAAAGACACTGGCCACTATGGCTACACCTTC
clone_size: .; v_call: TRBV13; d_call: TRBD1; cdr3_length: 14; j_call: TRBJ1-2; cdr3_aa: CASSYRQGLVGYTF; cdr3_nt: TGTGCCAGCAGCTACCGACAGGGCCTTGTGGGCTACACCTTC
clone_size: .; v_call: TRBV14; d_call: TRBD2; cdr3_length: 17; j_call: TRBJ2-1; cdr3_aa: CASSQYKGLAGGNEQFF; cdr3_nt: TGTGCCAGCAGCCAATATAAGGGACTAGCGGGGGGCAATGAGCAGTTCTTC
clone_size: .; v_call: TRBV6-1; d_call: TRBD1; cdr3_length: 15; j_call: TRBJ1-5; cdr3_aa: CASRDRGGIGQPQHF; cdr3_nt: TGTGCCAGCAGGGACAGGGGAGGGATCGGTCAGCCCCAGCATTTT
clone_size: .; v_call: TRBV30; d_call: TRBD1; cdr3_length: 19; j_call: TRBJ1-6; cdr3_aa: CAWSVSLLEGASYNSPLHF; cdr3_nt: TGTGCCTGGAGTGTATCCCTCCTGGAGGGGGCATCCTATAATTCACCCCTCCACTTT
clone_size: medium-sized; v_call: TRBV4-3; d_call: .; cdr3_length: 16; j_call: TRBJ1-3; cdr3_aa: CASSQDTGSSGNTIYF; cdr3_nt: TGCGCCAGCAGCCAAGATACAGGGAGCTCTGGAAACACCATATATTTT
clone_size: .; v_call: TRBV5-4; d_call: TRBD1; cdr3_length: 15; j_call: TRBJ2-5; cdr3_aa: CASSTGRTGIETQYF; cdr3_nt: TGTGCCAGCAGCACCGGACGGACAGGGATAGAGACCCAGTACTTC
clone_size: .; v_call: TRBV7-3; d_call: .; cdr3_length: 14; j_call: TRBJ2-1; cdr3_aa: CASSSLTGTGEQFF; cdr3_nt: TGTGCCAGCAGCTCACTAACAGGGACGGGGGAGCAGTTCTTC
clone_size: .; v_call: TRBV5-1; d_call: TRBD2; cdr3_length: 16; j_call: TRBJ2-7; cdr3_aa: CASSLYGGRAIYEQYF; cdr3_nt: TGCGCCAGCAGCTTGTATGGCGGGAGGGCAATTTACGAGCAGTACTTC
clone_size: .; v_call: TRBV4-1; d_call: TRBD1; cdr3_length: 19; j_call: TRBJ2-3; cdr3_aa: CASSPTVLLGQGATDTQYF; cdr3_nt: TGCGCCAGCAGCCCTACCGTGTTACTGGGACAGGGGGCTACAGATACGCAGTATTTT
clone_size: .; v_call: TRBV5-1; d_call: TRBD1; cdr3_length: 14; j_call: TRBJ1-2; cdr3_aa: CASSLYRGLFGYTF; cdr3_nt: TGCGCCAGCAGCTTGTACAGGGGGCTTTTTGGCTACACCTTC
clone_size: .; v_call: TRBV9; d_call: TRBD1; cdr3_length: 17; j_call: TRBJ1-3; cdr3_aa: CASSVRDRVWSGNTIYF; cdr3_nt: TGTGCCAGCAGCGTTAGGGACAGGGTCTGGTCTGGAAACACCATATATTTT
clone_size: .; v_call: TRBV29-1; d_call: .; cdr3_length: 11; j_call: TRBJ2-5; cdr3_aa: CSVGRQETQYF; cdr3_nt: TGCAGCGTTGGCAGGCAAGAGACCCAGTACTTC
clone_size: .; v_call: TRBV11-3; d_call: TRBD1; cdr3_length: 16; j_call: TRBJ1-1; cdr3_aa: CASKKRTGALNTEAFF; cdr3_nt: TGTGCCAGCAAAAAGCGGACAGGGGCCTTGAACACTGAAGCTTTCTTT
clone_size: .; v_call: TRBV5-1; d_call: TRBD1; cdr3_length: 16; j_call: TRBJ2-2; cdr3_aa: CASEEGTGANTGELFF; cdr3_nt: TGCGCCAGCGAAGAAGGGACAGGGGCGAACACCGGGGAGCTGTTTTTT
clone_size: .; v_call: TRBV7-7; d_call: TRBD2; cdr3_length: 16; j_call: TRBJ2-3; cdr3_aa: CASSPERTSGSPTQYF; cdr3_nt: TGTGCTAGCAGCCCCGAGCGGACTAGCGGATCCCCTACGCAGTATTTT